One sample yielded the 28 T cell receptor beta chains listed below, sequenced in a study of molecular identifiers for immune sequencing clone quantification. TCRdb reanalysed the PCR reads using MiXCR and keeps one entry per CDR3 protein. The repertoire holds 300,000 to 350,000 distinct CDR3 sequences, 20% to 25% seen once, with about 0.79% in the top ten. Sequenced input: naive CD8+ T cells from blood, with Jurkat cell RNA spiked in. Regarding subset: FACS-sorted CD8+CD4-CCR7+CD45RA+ naive T cells. These receptors were obtained from a human donor in good health. Some libraries in this study had Jurkat cell RNA spiked in.

This chain links TRBV6-6 with TRBJ1-1; tentatively, D is TRBD1 (5 bases). Trimming stripped 4 bases from V and 6 bases from J, with 15 bases between. Germline V gives CDR1 MNHNY, CDR2 SVGAGI (reference sequence). The CDR3 runs to 14 residues. The CDR3 protein is CASSLSGTGAEAFF. Here the CDR3 DNA reads TGTGCCAGCAGTTTGTCAGGGACGGGGGCTGAAGCTTTCTTT.

Points on this clonotype: Because it lacks the conserved phenylalanine or tryptophan at the end, this CDR3 is likely a read error. The chain couples TRBV29-1 to TRBJ1-1; 7 nucleotides align to TRBD1. CDR1 SQVTM and CDR2 ANQGSEA come from the germline V gene. The CDR3 has 11 amino acids. V lost 6 bases to trimming and J lost 10 bases; unmatched junction nucleotides: 8. CDR3 amino acids: CSVTMTGRAFL. The CDR3 coding sequence is TGCAGCGTCACAATGACAGGGAGAGCTTTCCTT.

Concerning this clonotype itself: At one boundary the junction diverges from the germline segment, which might be a read error. The chain has TRBV27 and TRBJ1-1, with D unclear. The CDR3 loop spans 13 amino acids. Per the germline V gene, CDR1 is MNHEY and CDR2 is SMNVEV (reference sequence). Written as DNA, the CDR3 is TGTACCAGCAGTTTAGGCGGAAACACTGAAGCTTTCTTT. Amino acid sequence: CTSSLGGNTEAFF.

This clonotype has only one observation. A much larger clone lies a single base off, so this may be a read error. This sequence joins TRBV7-6 and TRBJ1-1; D is unresolved. Germline V gene data show CDR1 as SGHVS and CDR2 as FNYEAQ. Trimming cost V 5 bases and J 10 bases, with 17 bases left between them. CDR3 size: 13 residues. The CDR3 sequence is CASSPTLEYGAFF. Written as DNA, the CDR3 is TGTGCCAGCAGCCCCACCTTAGAGTATGGAGCTTTCTTT.

In its sample, this clonotype was seen many times. This chain links TRBV4-1 with TRBJ2-7; the match to TRBD1 covers 8 bases. The CDR3 totals 17 residues. The germline V gene encodes CDR1 MGHRA and CDR2 YSYEKL. V lost 0 bases and J lost 2; bases outside the gene matches: 9. CDR3 nucleotide sequence: TGCGCCAGCAGCCAAGAGATCTGGGGACAGGCCACCTACGAGCAGTACTTC. Translation gives CASSQEIWGQATYEQYF.

This clonotype came up many times. The chain couples TRBV4-3 to TRBJ1-4; D not resolved. V shed 0 bases and J shed 6 bases, with 11 bases lying between them. Germline CDR1 and CDR2: LGHNA and YSLEER. CDR3 length: 15 amino acids. In nucleotides, the CDR3 is TGCGCCAGCAGCCAAGATCGCTCAGGCGATGAAAAACTGTTTTTT. As protein: CASSQDRSGDEKLFF.

This clonotype was found many times. V and J are TRBV19 and TRBJ2-7; either TRBD1 or TRBD2 may fit D (5 bases each). The length of the CDR3 is 14 residues. Germline CDR1 reads LNHDA; CDR2 reads SQIVND (reference sequence). V lost 6 bases and J 5 bases, leaving 17 bases between the germline ends. In nucleotides, the CDR3 is TGTGCCAGTAGACTGAGCGGAGACAGTGACGAGCAGTACTTC. It yields the protein CASRLSGDSDEQYF.

This clonotype was observed a handful of times. V is TRBV4-3 and J is TRBJ2-3; 11 nucleotides align to TRBD2. The CDR3 runs to 17 residues. Germline V lookup: CDR1 LGHNA, CDR2 YSLEER. The junction had 6 bases not matched to a gene; V was cut back by 4 bases and J by 0 bases. DNA of the CDR3: TGCGCCAGCAGCCCAAGAGGGACTAGCGGAAGCACAGATACGCAGTATTTT. Protein: CASSPRGTSGSTDTQYF.

There are a few counts of this clonotype. The chain is built from TRBV29-1 and TRBJ1-6; D remains ambiguous. The CDR3 runs to 13 residues. Germline CDR1 and CDR2: SQVTM and ANQGSEA. V was pared by 0 bases and J by 4 bases, with 4 bases between. In DNA form, the CDR3 reads TGCAGCGTTGAAGAAGGATATAATTCACCCCTCCACTTT. The encoded protein is CSVEEGYNSPLHF.

Ten or more counts support this clonotype. J is TRBJ1-1 and V is TRBV24-1; D is unresolved. Germline CDR1 KGHDR, CDR2 SFDVKD. The V gene lost 4 bases and the J gene lost 2 bases, with 4 bases spanning the gap. This CDR3 is 12 amino acids long. The CDR3 is CATSEKNTEAFF. The DNA for the CDR3 is TGTGCCACCAGTGAGAAAAACACTGAAGCTTTCTTT.

The table lists this clonotype with many counts. The chain recombines TRBV13 with TRBJ1-1; 8 bases line up with TRBD1. The CDR3 sequence is 14 residues long. Unmatched junction bases numbered 7, after V lost 3 bases and J lost 7 bases. Germline CDR1 is PRHDT and CDR2 is FYEKMQ (reference sequence). The CDR3 is CASSFQGALNEAFF. The CDR3 region has the DNA TGTGCCAGCAGCTTTCAGGGGGCGCTTAATGAAGCTTTCTTT.

This clonotype was seen many times. The chain combines TRBV6-5 with TRBJ2-5; TRBD1 aligns across 7 bases. The germline V gene has CDR1 MNHEY and CDR2 SVGAGI. V gave up 2 bases and J gave up 2 bases; unmatched junction bases: 5. This CDR3 spans 15 amino acids. This chain's CDR3 is CASSYGTAQQETQYF. DNA of the CDR3: TGTGCCAGCAGTTACGGGACAGCCCAACAAGAGACCCAGTACTTC.

This clonotype appeared many times. The chain couples TRBV14 to TRBJ2-6; D remains ambiguous. The CDR3 sequence is 14 residues long. Per germline, CDR1 SGHDN and CDR2 FVKESK. V was cut by 1 base and J by 1 base, with 2 bases left in between. DNA of the CDR3: TGTGCCAGCAGCCAAGGATCTGGGGCCAACGTCCTGACTTTC. Translation: CASSQGSGANVLTF. Looking up the rest from reference TRBV14 and TRBJ2-6 gives the full variable domain: EAGVTQFPSHSVIEKGQTVTLRCDPISGHDNLYWYRRVMGKEIKFLLHFVKESKQDESGMPNNRFLAERTGGTYSTLKVQPAELEDSGVYFCASSQGSGANVLTFGAGSRLTVL.

The J gene is TRBJ2-4, the V gene TRBV5-3; D gene uncertain. TRBV5-3 is known as an ORF, though its function is uncertain. The V end lost 6 bases, the J end lost 10 bases, and 11 bases lay between the germline ends. The CDR3 is made up of 11 amino acids. CDR3 in DNA: TGTGCCAGAAACCAAATGGGGATTCAGTACTTC. Amino acids: CARNQMGIQYF.

A single count supports this clonotype. This may stem from a read error, because a much larger clone lies one nucleotide away. The final CDR3 position lacks the conserved phenylalanine or tryptophan, pointing to a likely read error. The rearrangement joins TRBV30 to TRBJ2-7; D possibly corresponds to TRBD2 (5 bases). Deletions cut 0 bases from V and 6 bases from J, with 12 bases between. CDR3 length: 13 amino acids. CDR1 and CDR2 from the germline V gene are GTSNPN and SVGIG (reference sequence). The CDR3 protein is CAWSVSTRGEQYS. CDR3 DNA sequence: TGTGCCTGGAGTGTTTCTACCCGGGGCGAGCAGTACTCC.

For this clonotype: A much larger clone is a single base away; this may be a read error. The V gene is TRBV7-2, the J gene TRBJ2-2; a possible D gene is TRBD1 (6 bases). CDR1 is SGHTA and CDR2 is FQGNSA in the germline V gene. Trimming stripped 5 bases from V and 3 bases from J, with 16 bases between. CDR3 length: 16 residues. CDR3 amino acids: CASSREQGVDTGELFF. The CDR3 bases are TGTGCCAGCAGCAGAGAACAGGGAGTAGACACCGGGGAGCTGTTTTTT. The whole variable domain, remainder taken from reference TRBV7-2 and TRBJ2-2, is GAGVSQSPSNKVTEKGKDVELRCDPISGHTALYWYRQSLGQGLEFLIYFQGNSAPDKSGLPSDRFSAERTGGSVSTLTIQRTQQEDSAVYLCASSREQGVDTGELFFGEGSRLTVL.

This chain joins TRBV20-1 and TRBJ2-7; TRBD2 agrees at 9 bases. Germline values: CDR1 DFQATT, CDR2 SNEGSKA (reference sequence). The CDR3 loop spans 15 amino acids. V shed 4 bases, J shed 2 bases, and the junction held 9 bases outside the gene matches. CDR3 DNA sequence: TGCAGTGCTACCCGAAGCGGGAGGACCCCCTACGAGCAGTACTTC. Its protein product is CSATRSGRTPYEQYF.

In its sample, this clonotype was seen a few times. CDR3 bases: TGTGCCAGCAGTCCACAGGGGTGGCAAGAGACCCAGTACTTC. It encodes CASSPQGWQETQYF. The chain links TRBV12-3 or TRBV12-4 to TRBJ2-5; 7 positions match TRBD1. The CDR3 loop spans 14 amino acids. Trimming took 5 bases from V and 2 from J; bases not matched to a gene: 5.

This clonotype was seen at least ten times. CDR3 bases: TGTGCCAGCAGCTCACCCACAGATACGCAGTATTTT. Protein: CASSSPTDTQYF. The chain couples TRBV7-9 to TRBJ2-3; no reliable D call. Deletions cut 4 bases from V and 2 bases from J, with 4 bases between. CDR3 length equals 12 residues. The germline gives CDR1 SEHNR, CDR2 FQNEAQ (reference sequence).

A remark on this clonotype: This sequence may be a read error, since a much larger clone differs from it by one base. Because it lacks the conserved phenylalanine or tryptophan at the end, this CDR3 is likely a read error. V usage is TRBV5-6 and J usage is TRBJ1-1; D possibly corresponds to TRBD1 (6 bases). The germline V gene encodes CDR1 SGHDT and CDR2 YYEEEE. There are 17 residues in the CDR3. V dropped 5 bases and J dropped 1 base, with 21 bases sitting between them. The CDR3 is CASSPSSLRDKNTEAFL. The DNA for the CDR3 is TGTGCCAGCAGTCCCTCCTCTCTACGGGACAAGAACACTGAAGCTTTCCTT.

About this clonotype itself: One base away lies a much larger clone, so this may be a sequencing read error. This chain joins TRBV29-1 and TRBJ2-1; 11 positions agree with TRBD1. Germline V CDR1 and CDR2: SQVTM, ANQGSEA. CDR3 size: 13 residues. This CDR3 is CSGDWTGGNEQSF. CDR3 bases: TGCAGCGGTGATTGGACAGGGGGCAATGAGCAGTCCTTC.

Ten or more counts support this clonotype. The genes are TRBV27 and TRBJ1-1; possible D gene TRBD1, 6 bases. Trimming left V 4 bases short and J 7 bases short, with 13 bases between. Germline lookup yields CDR1 MNHEY and CDR2 SMNVEV (reference sequence). The CDR3 is made up of 13 amino acids. The CDR3 spells CASSYDRIGEAFF. The DNA of the CDR3 is TGTGCCAGCAGTTATGACAGGATTGGTGAAGCTTTCTTT.

This clonotype was counted a few times. The V gene is TRBV27, the J gene TRBJ2-2, with D possibly TRBD2 on 5 matching bases. Trimming removed 2 bases from V and 6 bases from J, with 13 bases in between. This CDR3 is 15 amino acids long. Germline CDR1 reads MNHEY; CDR2 reads SMNVEV (reference sequence). Here the CDR3 reads CASSLVAGGAGELFF. The CDR3 DNA sequence: TGTGCCAGCAGTTTAGTCGCGGGTGGGGCCGGGGAGCTGTTTTTT.

Ten or more counts support this clonotype. The J gene is TRBJ2-7, the V gene TRBV28; D perhaps matches TRBD1 (6 bases). Trimming left V 6 bases short and J 0 bases short, with 24 bases between. Germline V gene sequence: CDR1 MDHEN, CDR2 SYDVKM. This CDR3 is 18 amino acids long. This CDR3 reads CASSLGAHHSRSSYEQYF. As DNA, the CDR3 is TGTGCCAGCAGCCTGGGGGCCCACCACTCGAGGAGCTCCTACGAGCAGTACTTC.

On this clonotype itself: A clone one base away is much larger, so this may be a read error. V is TRBV4-1 and J is TRBJ1-6; unclear D gene. CDR3 length: 15 amino acids. Looked up from germline, CDR1 is MGHRA and CDR2 is YSYEKL. The CDR3 loop is CTSSQGASYNSPLHF. The CDR3 DNA is TGCACCAGCAGCCAAGGAGCGTCCTATAATTCACCCCTCCACTTT.

The chain uses TRBV4-2 and TRBJ2-1; TRBD2 aligns across 8 bases. This CDR3 comprises 14 residues. CDR1 LGHNA and CDR2 YNFKEQ come from the germline V gene. The junction had 6 bases not matched to a gene; V was cut back by 4 bases and J by 7 bases. The CDR3, as DNA: TGTGCCAGCAGCCCGGAGCGGGAGACGAATGAGCAGTTCTTC. This sequence encodes CASSPERETNEQFF.

As DNA, the CDR3 is TGTGCCAGCAGCTCACGGGAGAACACCGGGGAGCTGTTTTTT. It encodes CASSSRENTGELFF. The rearrangement uses TRBV5-4 and TRBJ2-2, with D possibly TRBD2 on 5 matching bases. The germline V gene encodes CDR1 SGHNT and CDR2 YYREEE (reference sequence). Trimming took off 3 bases at V and 1 base at J, with 7 bases between the two ends. CDR3 length: 14 residues.

This clonotype was found many times. The V call is TRBV23-1, the J call TRBJ2-7; D may be TRBD1 or TRBD2 (6 bases each). TRBV23-1 is labeled an ORF, and its function is uncertain. The CDR3 is made up of 15 amino acids. V was shortened by 5 bases and J by 2 bases, with 16 bases between the two germline ends. The CDR3, as DNA: TGCGCCAGCAGTGGTTCCGGGGGCGCGGCCTACGAGCAGTACTTC. Translation: CASSGSGGAAYEQYF.